The 10 T cell receptor beta chains below come from one sample, sequenced in a study of human T cells and chemical hapten exposure. Time point given: patch test 3, about 24 weeks after DPC sensitization. As for treatment: therapeutic diphenylcyclopropenone sensitization with weekly scalp DPC. One entry per CDR3 protein, called by TCRdb with MiXCR from the RACE reads. The sample lists roughly 200,000 distinct CDR3 sequences, around 25% occurring once. The input for sequencing was whole blood, taken in connection with sensitization to the hapten diphenylcyclopropenone (DPC). These receptors originate from a woman aged 35 to 49 with alopecia areata. Some clones in this sample may be carry-over from other donors' samples.

The chain combines TRBV29-1 with TRBJ1-2; 9 positions match TRBD1. CDR1 is SQVTM, CDR2 ANQGSEA, per germline. Trimming removed 5 bases from V and 8 bases from J; junction bases left unmatched: 6. The CDR3 has 12 residues. CDR3 loop: CSVSGTGRGYTF. CDR3 DNA sequence: TGCAGCGTTTCTGGGACAGGGCGGGGCTACACCTTC.

This chain links TRBV5-1 with TRBJ2-7; 9 bases align to TRBD1. The CDR3 covers 15 residues. Germline V gives CDR1 SGHRS, CDR2 YFSETQ. The junction had 8 bases not matched to a gene; V was cut back by 2 bases and J by 5 bases. The CDR3 DNA follows: TGCGCCAGCAGCTTTCAACAGGGGGCGGCCAACGAGCAGTACTTC. Translating gives CASSFQQGAANEQYF.

The chain is built from TRBV12-3 or TRBV12-4 and TRBJ2-7; D remains unclear. This CDR3 contains 13 residues. V gave up 7 bases and J gave up 0 bases, with 10 bases separating them. CDR3 in amino acids: CASTLDGSYEQYF. DNA of the CDR3: TGTGCCAGCACCTTGGACGGCTCCTACGAGCAGTACTTC.

This clonotype was counted between two and nine times. The chain links TRBV6-5 to TRBJ2-7, with TRBD1 matching over 8 bases. Germline V CDR1 and CDR2: MNHEY, SVGAGI. J lost 6 bases, V lost 0 bases, and 7 bases had no gene match. There are 15 residues in the CDR3. The CDR3 spells CASSYSGTGRGEQYF. The CDR3 DNA reads TGTGCCAGCAGTTACTCCGGGACAGGTCGGGGCGAGCAGTACTTC.

This clonotype turned up a few times. This sequence joins TRBV6-5 and TRBJ1-5; unclear D gene. CDR1 MNHEY and CDR2 SVGAGI come from the germline V gene. The CDR3 sequence is 13 residues long. Trimming cost V 6 bases and J 2 bases, with 8 bases left between them. The CDR3 DNA sequence: TGTGCCAGCAGCCGTTATCGCAATCAGCCCCAGCATTTT. This sequence encodes CASSRYRNQPQHF.

This clonotype showed up just a few times. The chain links TRBV20-1 to TRBJ1-1; D not resolved. Per the germline V gene, CDR1 is DFQATT and CDR2 is SNEGSKA (reference sequence). This CDR3 has 13 amino acids. V lost 6 bases to trimming and J lost 0 bases, with 11 bases between them. The CDR3 loop reads CSARLGLNTEAFF. The DNA for the CDR3 is TGCAGTGCCCGGCTGGGGTTGAACACTGAAGCTTTCTTT.

The V and J genes are TRBV6-4 and TRBJ2-1; possibly TRBD1 for D (6 bases). V lost 2 bases and J 5 bases, leaving 10 bases between the germline ends. Germline assignment: CDR1 MRHNA and CDR2 SNTAGT. This CDR3 is 14 amino acids long. CDR3 DNA sequence: TGTGCCAGCAGTGACAACGGACAGCACAATGAGCAGTTCTTC. Translation gives CASSDNGQHNEQFF.

In regard to this clonotype: One end of the junction fails to match germline, which may point to a read error. The rearrangement uses TRBV7-2 and TRBJ2-2; D may match TRBD1 or TRBD2 (5 bases each). The CDR3 totals 15 residues. Looked up from germline, CDR1 is SGHTA and CDR2 is FQGNSA. CDR3 protein: CASRRGRGGAGELFF. The CDR3 nucleotides are TGTGCCAGCAGGCGCGGACGGGGCGGCGCCGGGGAGTTGTTTTTT.

This clonotype has just a few counts. The J gene is TRBJ2-7, the V gene TRBV7-2, with 7 nucleotides matching TRBD2. Unmatched junction bases numbered 2, after V lost 3 bases and J lost 0 bases. Germline values: CDR1 SGHTA, CDR2 FQGNSA. The CDR3 is 14 residues long. The CDR3 bases are TGTGCCAGCAGCTTGGGGGGGACCTCCTACGAGCAGTACTTC. This sequence encodes CASSLGGTSYEQYF.

This clonotype occurred a few times. The V call is TRBV4-2, the J call TRBJ1-2; D ambiguous. CDR1 is LGHNA, CDR2 YNFKEQ, per germline. This CDR3 has 13 amino acids. V shed 0 bases and J shed 3 bases, with 5 bases lying between them. The CDR3 bases are TGTGCCAGCAGCCAAGAAGTGTACTATGGCTACACCTTC. Its protein is CASSQEVYYGYTF.